These 11 T cell receptor delta chains share one sample of origin, sequenced in a study of DNA immune sequencing with unique molecular identifiers. A 32-plex genomic DNA assay used primers for all 8 TRDV and 4 TRDJ genes. In two to three barcoding PCR cycles, molecules received a 12-nucleotide UMI, then adapter PCR followed. TCRdb re-identified clones in the multiplex PCR reads via CATT. Among approximately 2,300 delta-chain clones listed, 14% were seen once. The material sequenced was gamma-delta T cells enriched from blood buffy coat, or unenriched PBMCs (not recorded which). The receptors come from a human donor in good health.

By share, this clone ranks as medium-sized. The J gene is TRDJ1, the V gene TRAV29/DV5; the match to TRDD3 covers 9 bases. The CDR3 has 21 residues. Germline V lookup: CDR1 NSMFDY, CDR2 ISSIKDK. The J segment lost 0 bases and the V segment lost 2 bases, leaving 23 bases of the junction unmatched. CDR3 protein: CAARRRTPILGDVPYTDKLIF. DNA of the CDR3: TGTGCAGCAAGGAGACGGACTCCAATACTGGGGGACGTTCCCTACACCGATAAACTCATCTTT.

By share of the sample, this clone is medium-sized. The same CDR3 is also encoded by other DNA sequences in this sample. The chain joins TRDV2 to TRDJ1; 12 bases fit TRDD3. CDR3 length: 17 residues. V shed 3 bases, J shed 0 bases, and the junction held 7 bases outside the gene matches. Germline V gene sequence: CDR1 GEAIGNYY, CDR2 EKD. CDR3 bases: TGTGCCTGTGACGGACTGGGGGATACCGTGTACACCGATAAACTCATCTTT. Its translation: CACDGLGDTVYTDKLIF.

This clone was found a few times. TCRdb lists the protein of a much larger clone for this DNA, which differs at residue 4, so this is likely a read error; the protein given here is translated from the DNA itself. The rearrangement uses TRDV2 and TRDJ1; 12 bases are shared with TRDD3. The length of the CDR3 is 16 residues. With 6 bases clipped from V and 3 bases from J, the junction kept 10 bases outside the gene matches. The germline CDR1 and CDR2 sequences are GEAIGNYY and EKD. CDR3 loop: CACHKLGDTQADKLIF. The CDR3 nucleotides are TGTGCCTGTCACAAGCTGGGGGATACGCAGGCCGATAAACTCATCTTT.

This clone came up a few times. With only one base between it and a far larger clone, this is likely a read error. Other DNA variants within this sample encode the same CDR3. The V and J genes are TRDV2 and TRDJ1; the match to TRDD3 covers 12 bases. The CDR3 runs to 16 residues. The germline V gene has CDR1 GEAIGNYY and CDR2 EKD. The CDR3 region is CACDKLGDTQADKLIF. In DNA, the CDR3 is TGTGCCTGTGACAAGCTGGGGGATACGCAGGCCGATAAACTAATCTTT.

This clone has just a few counts. Given a far larger clone just one base away, this is likely a sequencing read error. This chain uses TRDV3 with TRDJ2; perhaps D is TRDD2 or TRDD3 (9 bases each). Germline assignment: CDR1 TVYSNPD and CDR2 GDNSRS (reference sequence). This CDR3 has 21 residues. DNA for the CDR3: TGTGCCTTTAGCCTTCCTACGTCTCTCTGGGGGATTCCTTTTTTGACAGCACGACTCTTCTTT. Encoded protein: CAFSLPTSLWGIPFLTARLFF. Supplemented by reference TRDV3 and TRDJ2, the full variable domain reads CDKVTQSSPDQTVASGSEVVLLCTYDTVYSNPDLFWYRIRPDYSFQFVFYGDNSRSEGADFTQGRFSVKHILTQKAFHLVISPVRTEDSATYYCAFSLPTSLWGIPFLTARLFFGKGTQLIVEP.

Regarding this clone: Its ends do not fully match the called genes, so a read error is possible. The rearrangement links TRDV2 to TRDJ3; D gene unclear. The CDR3 runs to 18 residues. From germline, CDR1 is GEAIGNYY and CDR2 EKD. The CDR3 here is CASDTPGPTSWDTRQMFF. The DNA of the CDR3 is TGTGCCAGTGACACCCCCGGGCCCACGTCCTGGGACACCCGACAGATGTTTTTC.

This clone appeared a few times. Since a far larger clone is one base different, this is likely a read error. The rearrangement joins TRDV2 to TRDJ3; 9 nucleotides line up with TRDD3. The CDR3 covers 21 residues. CDR1 is GEAIGNYY and CDR2 is EKD in the germline V gene. CDR3 amino acids: CACDTLLRTGGPSWGTRQMFF. Here the CDR3 DNA reads TGTGCCTGTGACACCCTTCTACGTACTGGGGGACCCTCCTGGGGCACCCGACAGATGTTTTTC.

Comment on this clone: This may be a read error, as it is one base from a much larger clone. This chain joins TRDV3 and TRDJ2, with 9 positions matching TRDD3. The CDR3 runs 16 residues. The junction had 11 bases not matched to a gene; V was cut back by 2 bases and J by 4 bases. Germline V CDR1 and CDR2: TVYSNPD, GDNSRS (reference sequence). For the CDR3, the DNA is TGTGCCTTTTGGGAGATGGGGGATAACTCGACAGCACAACTCTTCTTT. It encodes CAFWEMGDNSTAQLFF.

About this clone itself: A far larger clone is a single base away, which makes a read error likely. Other DNA variants within this sample encode the same CDR3. The chain joins TRDV2 to TRDJ3; D may be TRDD1 (5 bases). V was clipped by 2 bases and J by 0 bases, with 13 bases between them. The CDR3 totals 18 residues. Germline CDR1 and CDR2: GEAIGNYY and EKD. CDR3 in DNA: TGTGCCTGTGACAAAATACTAGGGAGCTCCTGGGACACCCGACAGATGTTTTTC. Translation gives CACDKILGSSWDTRQMFF.

Points on this clone: A far larger clone is a single base away, which makes a read error likely. This chain joins TRDV1 and TRDJ1, with D perhaps matching TRDD2 or TRDD3 (5 bases each). TCRdb does not report a J gene; here it was assigned by matching the DNA to germline references. V lost 2 bases and J lost 0, with 43 bases in between. The CDR3 extends over 26 amino acids. Germline V gives CDR1 TSWWSYY, CDR2 QGS. The CDR3 spells CALGEYQILTPYSPIRGVPYTDKLIF. Written as DNA, the CDR3 is TGTGCTCTTGGGGAATATCAAATTTTGACCCCCTACTCCCCAATCAGGGGGGTTCCGTACACCGATAAACTCATCTTT.

To note about this clone: This likely reflects a read error, since a far larger clone is one base away. The chain joins TRAV38-2/DV8 to TRDJ1, with D perhaps matching TRDD2 (5 bases). Trimming removed 3 bases from V and 0 bases from J, with 30 bases in between. The CDR3 runs to 21 residues. Germline V gene lookup returns CDR1 TSESDYY and CDR2 QEAYKQQN. The CDR3 DNA reads TGTGCTTATAGGACTCTTCCGAAAAATGTACTGAGGAACCAGTACACCGATAAACTCATCTTT. This codes for CAYRTLPKNVLRNQYTDKLIF.